The rows below give T cell receptor beta chains drawn from one sample of a study of shared clonotypes between healthy human individuals. Generated by immunoSEQ multiplex PCR, the TCRdb table keeps only in-frame clones and is missing some. The data hold around 650,000 clones, with around 96% observed a single time. Sequences were obtained from naive CD8+ T cells sorted from blood. These receptors all stem from a woman aged 25 to 45 in good health. Each CDR3 is given with its conserved first and last residue. A D gene is named only where the DNA matches it firmly. The size of a clone is reported for some rows only, either as once, few or many, or as a class for expanded clones.

J: TRBJ2-4
D: -
V: TRBV6-6
size: once
DNA: TGTGCCAGCAGTTACGGGACGGAAGCCAAAAACATTCAGTACTTC
CDR3: CASSYGTEAKNIQYF

J: TRBJ1-1
D: -
V: TRBV10-1
size: -
DNA: TGCGCCAGCAGTGAGTCCGGCGGGGGCACTGAAGCTTTCTTT
CDR3: CASSESGGGTEAFF

J: TRBJ2-1
D: TRBD1
V: TRBV27
size: -
DNA: TGTGCCAGCAGTATCGGACAGGGTGGGGTTTACAATGAGCAGTTCTTC
CDR3: CASSIGQGGVYNEQFF

J: TRBJ1-2
D: -
V: TRBV27
size: -
DNA: TGTGCCAGCAGTTTTAGTGGGGTCGGGGTGTCGGGGGGCTACACCTTC
CDR3: CASSFSGVGVSGGYTF

J: TRBJ2-1
D: -
V: TRBV5-1
size: once
DNA: TGCGCCAGCAGCTTGGAATCGACGCGGGGGCCAAACAATGAGCAGTTCTTC
CDR3: CASSLESTRGPNNEQFF

J: TRBJ2-1
D: -
V: TRBV27
size: once
DNA: TGTGCCAGCAGTGTTGCGGGACCCTACAATGAGCAGTTCTTC
CDR3: CASSVAGPYNEQFF

J: TRBJ2-7
D: -
V: TRBV7-9
size: -
DNA: TGTGCCAGCAGCTTAGTTGTGGGGCTTGGGGAGCAGTACTTC
CDR3: CASSLVVGLGEQYF

J: TRBJ2-7
D: TRBD2
V: TRBV28
size: -
DNA: TGTGCCAGCAGTTTGGAAACTAGCGGGACCTACGAGCAGTACTTC
CDR3: CASSLETSGTYEQYF

J: TRBJ2-5
D: TRBD2
V: TRBV2
size: -
DNA: TGTGCCAGCAGTGAAGCGGACCGGGGGGTACAAGAGACCCAGTACTTC
CDR3: CASSEADRGVQETQYF

J: TRBJ2-1
D: -
V: TRBV19
size: -
DNA: TGTGCCAGTAGTATGTGGGGTCGAGCTGCCTACAATGAGCAGTTCTTC
CDR3: CASSMWGRAAYNEQFF

J: TRBJ2-2
D: -
V: TRBV5-8
size: -
DNA: TGTGCCAGCAGCACACAGTACGCCACCGGGGAGCTGTTTTTT
CDR3: CASSTQYATGELFF

J: TRBJ2-7
D: -
V: TRBV5-1
size: -
DNA: TGCGCCAGCAGCTCGGATGGGCCCGAGCAGTACTTC
CDR3: CASSSDGPEQYF

J: TRBJ2-1
D: TRBD2
V: TRBV5-6
size: -
DNA: TGTGCCAGCAGTTGGACTAGGGGCGGTGAGCAGTTCTTC
CDR3: CASSWTRGGEQFF

J: TRBJ2-1
D: -
V: TRBV10-1
size: -
DNA: TGCGCCAGCAGTGAAGGTGGTATCGAGCAGTTCTTC
CDR3: CASSEGGIEQFF

J: TRBJ2-1
D: -
V: TRBV7-9
size: -
DNA: TGTGCCAGCAGCTTAGACAGATTACCCTACAATGAGCAGTTCTTC
CDR3: CASSLDRLPYNEQFF

J: TRBJ2-1
D: TRBD2
V: TRBV9
size: -
DNA: TGTGCCAGCAGCGTAACTAGCGGGAGCTCCTACAATGAGCAGTTCTTC
CDR3: CASSVTSGSSYNEQFF

J: TRBJ1-5
D: -
V: TRBV5-1
size: -
DNA: TGCGCCAGCAGCTTGGTAGTTTACCTTGATAATCAGCCCCAGCATTTT
CDR3: CASSLVVYLDNQPQHF

J: TRBJ2-1
D: TRBD1
V: TRBV29-1
size: -
DNA: TGCAGCGTCCCCACGCCGGGACAGGGGGGAGAGCAGTTCTTC
CDR3: CSVPTPGQGGEQFF

J: TRBJ2-7
D: TRBD1
V: TRBV7-6
size: -
DNA: TGTGCCAGCAGCTTAAGGACAGGGTCCTACGAGCAGTACTTC
CDR3: CASSLRTGSYEQYF

J: TRBJ1-1
D: -
V: TRBV5-6
size: -
DNA: TGTGCCAGCAGCTTGGGCCGCCGGGGCACTGAAGCTTTCTTT
CDR3: CASSLGRRGTEAFF

J: TRBJ2-7
D: TRBD1
V: TRBV27
size: -
DNA: TGTGCCAGCAGTCCTCAGCCCGGGACAGAGTTGGACTACGAGCAGTACTTC
CDR3: CASSPQPGTELDYEQYF

J: TRBJ2-7
D: -
V: TRBV5-1
size: -
DNA: TGCGCCAGCAGCTTGGAGGCACGATCCTACGAGCAGTACTTC
CDR3: CASSLEARSYEQYF

J: TRBJ2-2
D: -
V: TRBV6-5
size: -
DNA: TGTGCCAGCCAGGGATTACCGAACACCGGGGAGCTGTTTTTT
CDR3: CASQGLPNTGELFF

J: TRBJ2-7
D: -
V: TRBV13
size: -
DNA: TGTGCCAGCAGCTTAGGGGACAGAATGCAGTACTTC
CDR3: CASSLGDRMQYF

J: TRBJ1-5
D: -
V: TRBV27
size: -
DNA: TGTGCCAGCAGTTTAATAGGGGAAGTCAATCAGCCCCAGCATTTT
CDR3: CASSLIGEVNQPQHF

J: TRBJ1-1
D: -
V: TRBV13
size: -
DNA: TGTGCCAGCAGCTTAGGTGGGGGGCCGTTCACTGAAGCTTTCTTT
CDR3: CASSLGGGPFTEAFF

J: TRBJ1-3
D: -
V: TRBV28
size: -
DNA: TGTGCCAGCACCTCGCCCAGTTTCTCTGGAAACACCATATATTTT
CDR3: CASTSPSFSGNTIYF

J: TRBJ2-7
D: -
V: TRBV27
size: -
DNA: TGTGCCAGCAGTTTAACGGGAGACTTCGAGCAGTACTTC
CDR3: CASSLTGDFEQYF

J: TRBJ2-1
D: -
V: TRBV27
size: -
DNA: TGTGCCAGCAGTTTAATGGTATCCGGGAATGAGCAGTTCTTC
CDR3: CASSLMVSGNEQFF

J: TRBJ1-2
D: -
V: TRBV9
size: -
DNA: TGTGCCAGCAACGGGGTGACAATCGGCTACACCTTC
CDR3: CASNGVTIGYTF

J: TRBJ2-7
D: TRBD2
V: TRBV29-1
size: -
DNA: TGCAGCGTTGTAGGCGGGAGGGCCGGGGAGCAGTACTTT
CDR3: CSVVGGRAGEQYF

J: TRBJ2-7
D: -
V: TRBV6-5
size: -
DNA: TGTGCCAGCAGTTATGATAGTGAGGCCTACGAGCAGTACTTC
CDR3: CASSYDSEAYEQYF

J: TRBJ2-1
D: -
V: TRBV29-1
size: -
DNA: TGCAGCGTTGCGGCGGGTTACTACAATGAGCAGTTCTTC
CDR3: CSVAAGYYNEQFF

J: TRBJ1-5
D: -
V: TRBV2
size: once
DNA: TGTGCCAGCAGTGATGAGGGATATCAGCCCCAGCATTTT
CDR3: CASSDEGYQPQHF

J: TRBJ1-1
D: -
V: TRBV5-1
size: -
DNA: TGCGCCAGCAGCTTAGGTGGAGTGGCTGAAGCTTTCTTT
CDR3: CASSLGGVAEAFF

J: TRBJ2-7
D: TRBD2
V: TRBV30
size: once
DNA: TGTGCCTGGAGTTTCTTACCGCGGGAGGGCCTTTACGAGCAGTACTTC
CDR3: CAWSFLPREGLYEQYF

J: TRBJ2-7
D: TRBD1
V: TRBV11-2
size: -
DNA: TGTGCCAGCAGCCCTGGACAGGGGGTGACCTACGAGCAGTACTTC
CDR3: CASSPGQGVTYEQYF

J: TRBJ2-5
D: -
V: TRBV7-9
size: -
DNA: TGTGCCAGCAGCTTAGCGCTAACTAAGACCCAGTACTTC
CDR3: CASSLALTKTQYF

J: TRBJ2-1
D: -
V: TRBV11-2
size: -
DNA: TGTGCCAGCAGCTTACAACTAGCAGGGGAGCAGTTCTTC
CDR3: CASSLQLAGEQFF

J: TRBJ2-7
D: TRBD1
V: TRBV4-1
size: -
DNA: TGCGCCAGCAGCCAAGGGACAGGGATGGGCTACGAGCAGTACTTC
CDR3: CASSQGTGMGYEQYF